This TCR beta chain was profiled in a study of cytomegalovirus exposure and HLA in healthy donors. In the PCR, 60 Vbeta and 13 Jbeta primers were used. Data came from immunoSEQ multiplex PCR; TCRdb stores just in-frame clones and leaves some out. This table has about 160,000 clones, about 75% appearing once. This receptor was taken from a female donor in good health and CMV-seronegative. The sample taken for sequencing was PBMCs.

CDR3 in DNA: TGTGCCAGTAGTGCTCGGGACAGGGTATCTGGCTACACCTTC. Translating it yields CASSARDRVSGYTF. The chain is built from TRBV19 and TRBJ1-2; TRBD1 matches at 9 bases. Germline trimming cut 5 bases from V and 7 bases from J; bases unmatched to any gene: 8. Germline V gene data show CDR1 as LNHDA and CDR2 as SQIVND (reference sequence). CDR3 length equals 14 residues.